A single sample is the source of the 22 T cell receptor beta chains below, sequenced in a study of CD8+ T cells in alopecia areata. Reverse transcription of extracted RNA yielded cDNA, which provided the sequencing template. Only in-frame clones appear in the TCRdb table, and some are missing; sequencing was by immunoSEQ multiplex PCR. The data show 200,000 to 250,000 clones, 30% to 40% seen once. The treatment: oral pan-JAK inhibitor, 5-10 mg twice daily. Material: CD4+ T cells sorted from blood, obtained at approximately week 30, from a patient treated with tofacitinib. The receptors here all came from a human donor with alopecia areata.

The genes are TRBV6-5 and TRBJ2-7, with D tentatively TRBD1 or TRBD2 (5 bases each). V was cut by 2 bases and J by 6 bases, with 5 bases left in between. The CDR3 loop spans 11 amino acids. Germline loops: CDR1 MNHEY, CDR2 SVGAGI. CDR3 DNA: TGTGCCAGCAGTTACGGGACCGAGCAGTACTTC. Translating it yields CASSYGTEQYF.

In this sample, this clone turned up a few times. Other DNA sequences in this sample translate to the same CDR3. This CDR3 is CASSVEGNTEAFF. The CDR3 nucleotides read TGTGCCAGCAGTGTTGAGGGGAACACTGAAGCTTTCTTT. V and J are TRBV2 and TRBJ1-1; D not certain. V dropped 4 bases and J dropped 1 base, with 7 bases sitting between them. The germline V gene has CDR1 SNHLY and CDR2 FYNNEI. There are 13 residues in the CDR3. The variable domain in full, completed from reference TRBV2 and TRBJ1-1, reads EPEVTQTPSHQVTQMGQEVILRCVPISNHLYFYWYRQILGQKVEFLVSFYNNEISEKSEIFDDQFSVERPDGSNFTLKIRSTKLEDSAMYFCASSVEGNTEAFFGQGTRLTVV.

V usage is TRBV4-1 and J usage is TRBJ2-7; TRBD1 or TRBD2 may be the D gene (5 bases each). V lost 0 bases, J lost 6 bases, and 9 bases lay in between. This CDR3 has 13 amino acids. Germline CDR1 is MGHRA and CDR2 is YSYEKL. The CDR3 loop is CASSQDGGSEQYF. DNA of the CDR3: TGCGCCAGCAGCCAAGATGGGGGTAGCGAGCAGTACTTC.

The chain is built from TRBV4-1 and TRBJ2-7, with 11 bases identical to TRBD2. The V segment lost 1 base and the J segment 11 bases; nucleotides outside the gene matches: 7. The CDR3 extends over 14 amino acids. Germline assignment: CDR1 MGHRA and CDR2 YSYEKL. The CDR3 DNA is TGCGCCAGCAGCCAAGTTCTAGCGGGAGGAGGGGAGTACTTC. Protein sequence: CASSQVLAGGGEYF.

There are many counts of this clone. V usage is TRBV14 and J usage is TRBJ2-6, with D possibly TRBD2 on 6 matching bases. CDR3 size: 18 residues. Germline V lookup: CDR1 SGHDN, CDR2 FVKESK. Trimming took 4 bases from V and 1 from J, leaving 17 bases between them. The CDR3 DNA reads TGTGCCAGCAGCCCTACTCGGGACTTGATATCTGGGGCCAACGTCCTGACTTTC. Amino acid sequence: CASSPTRDLISGANVLTF.

This rearrangement joins TRBV4-2 to TRBJ2-5; 10 bases are a match to TRBD2. The length of the CDR3 is 17 residues. Germline lookup yields CDR1 LGHNA and CDR2 YNFKEQ. V gave up 1 base and J gave up 2 bases; unmatched junction bases: 7. CDR3 DNA sequence: TGTGCCAGCAGCCAAGCAGGACTAGCGGAGGGGCAAGAGACCCAGTACTTC. As protein: CASSQAGLAEGQETQYF.

This clone came up a few times. The chain has TRBV12-5 and TRBJ2-1; D unresolved. Trimming pared 4 bases from V and 5 bases from J, leaving 3 bases between. This CDR3 contains 11 residues. Looked up from germline, CDR1 is LGHNT and CDR2 is FRNRAP. The CDR3, as DNA: TGTGCTAGTGGTTCCCACAATGAGCAGTTCTTC. Translation gives CASGSHNEQFF.

This clone was observed a handful of times. The chain carries TRBV7-9 and TRBJ2-7, with D unclear. CDR3 length: 13 amino acids. V lost 7 bases and J lost 5, with 15 bases in between. CDR1 is SEHNR, CDR2 FQNEAQ, per germline (reference sequence). This CDR3 is CASTLGYLHEQYF. The CDR3 DNA reads as TGTGCCAGCACTTTAGGGTATCTGCACGAGCAGTACTTC. The whole variable domain, filled in from reference TRBV7-9 and TRBJ2-7, reads DTGVSQNPRHKITKRGQNVTFRCDPISEHNRLYWYRQTLGQGPEFLTYFQNEAQLEKSRLLSDRFSAERPKGSFSTLEIQRTEQGDSAMYLCASTLGYLHEQYFGPGTRLTVT.

The rearrangement uses TRBV4-2 and TRBJ2-3; 10 bases map to TRBD2. V was pared by 4 bases and J by 4 bases, with 20 bases of the junction left unmatched. Germline CDR1 reads LGHNA; CDR2 reads YNFKEQ. The CDR3 consists of 20 residues. The CDR3 spells CASSPKGPSGSTPRADTQYF. The CDR3 DNA reads TGTGCCAGCAGCCCCAAAGGGCCTAGCGGGAGTACACCCAGGGCAGATACGCAGTATTTT.

The rearrangement links TRBV27 to TRBJ2-5; D might be TRBD2 (6 bases). V was shortened by 9 bases and J by 1 base, with 18 bases between the two germline ends. The CDR3 consists of 15 residues. Looked up from germline, CDR1 is MNHEY and CDR2 is SMNVEV (reference sequence). This CDR3 is CASSPGEAGQETQYF. The CDR3 bases are TGTGCCAGTTCACCTGGGGAGGCAGGCCAAGAGACCCAGTACTTC.

The chain links TRBV5-5 to TRBJ2-3; D ambiguous. The CDR3 loop spans 12 amino acids. Germline V gene sequence: CDR1 SGHKS, CDR2 YYEKEE (reference sequence). V lost 2 bases, J lost 1 base, and 2 bases lay in between. The CDR3 sequence is CASSFRTDTQYF. DNA for the CDR3: TGTGCCAGCAGCTTTCGCACAGATACGCAGTATTTT.

The chain recombines TRBV29-1 with TRBJ1-1; D possibly corresponds to TRBD1 (6 bases). There are 14 residues in the CDR3. Trimming took 4 bases from V and 2 from J, leaving 14 bases between them. The germline V gene has CDR1 SQVTM and CDR2 ANQGSEA. CDR3: CSVVPRQANTEAFF. The CDR3 coding sequence is TGCAGCGTTGTCCCGAGACAGGCAAACACTGAAGCTTTCTTT.

This clone has more than one count but fewer than ten. This chain links TRBV2 with TRBJ1-6, with a tentative D call TRBD1 (5 bases). Germline V gene data show CDR1 as SNHLY and CDR2 as FYNNEI. The CDR3 covers 13 residues. V was shortened by 4 bases and J by 8 bases, with 9 bases between the two germline ends. The CDR3 coding sequence is TGTGCCAGCAGTGTGGGGGTGGATTCACCCCTCCACTTT. It is translated as CASSVGVDSPLHF. The full variable domain, in which reference TRBV2 and TRBJ1-6 provide the parts outside the CDR3, is EPEVTQTPSHQVTQMGQEVILRCVPISNHLYFYWYRQILGQKVEFLVSFYNNEISEKSEIFDDQFSVERPDGSNFTLKIRSTKLEDSAMYFCASSVGVDSPLHFGNGTRLTVT.

The genes are TRBV2 and TRBJ1-2, with D possibly TRBD1 on 5 matching bases. The V and J ends lost 7 bases and 8 bases respectively, with 14 bases between them. The germline gives CDR1 SNHLY, CDR2 FYNNEI. This CDR3 is 12 amino acids long. The CDR3 here is CASIRGSEGYTF. DNA for the CDR3: TGTGCCAGCATACGGGGGTCGGAAGGCTACACCTTC. The complete variable domain, with remaining parts taken from reference TRBV2 and TRBJ1-2, reads EPEVTQTPSHQVTQMGQEVILRCVPISNHLYFYWYRQILGQKVEFLVSFYNNEISEKSEIFDDQFSVERPDGSNFTLKIRSTKLEDSAMYFCASIRGSEGYTFGSGTRLTVV.

This rearrangement joins TRBV7-2 to TRBJ2-4; no reliable D call. The CDR3 contains 13 residues. CDR1 is SGHTA and CDR2 is FQGNSA in the germline V gene. Trimming shortened V by 1 base and J by 3 bases, and 4 bases separated the two germline ends. CDR3 in amino acids: CASSLDFKNIQYF. CDR3 nucleotide sequence: TGTGCCAGCAGCTTAGATTTCAAAAACATTCAGTACTTC. Full variable domain (remainder filled in from reference TRBV7-2 and TRBJ2-4): GAGVSQSPSNKVTEKGKDVELRCDPISGHTALYWYRQSLGQGLEFLIYFQGNSAPDKSGLPSDRFSAERTGGSVSTLTIQRTQQEDSAVYLCASSLDFKNIQYFGAGTRLSVL.

The rearrangement joins TRBV30 to TRBJ2-2; a possible D gene is TRBD2 (5 bases). Germline assignment: CDR1 GTSNPN and CDR2 SVGIG (reference sequence). V dropped 2 bases and J dropped 4 bases, with 11 bases sitting between them. The CDR3 covers 14 residues. The DNA for the CDR3 is TGTGCCTGGAGTTTAGAGGCGGGCACCGGGGAGCTGTTTTTT. Translation: CAWSLEAGTGELFF.

The chain is built from TRBV14 and TRBJ2-3; no clear D gene. Germline V gives CDR1 SGHDN, CDR2 FVKESK. The CDR3 extends over 14 amino acids. V dropped 3 bases and J dropped 6 bases, with 13 bases sitting between them. CDR3 region: CASSQPPLSDTQYF. CDR3 bases: TGTGCCAGCAGCCAGCCCCCGTTATCGGATACGCAGTATTTT.

With regard to this clone: One junction end disagrees with the germline gene, perhaps due to a read error. The chain joins TRBV5-1 to TRBJ2-7; no clear D. CDR3 length equals 13 residues. Germline V gene lookup returns CDR1 SGHRS and CDR2 YFSETQ. This CDR3 reads CASSYRLSDEQYF. CDR3 coding DNA: TGCGCCAGCAGCTACCGACTCTCCGACGAGCAGTACTTC.

This clone was seen a handful of times. The genes are TRBV5-4 and TRBJ2-2; D not certain. This CDR3 is 14 amino acids long. Trimming left V 4 bases short and J 1 base short, with 8 bases between. The germline gives CDR1 SGHNT, CDR2 YYREEE (reference sequence). In DNA form, the CDR3 reads TGTGCCAGCAGCCCCGGTTGGAACACCGGGGAGCTGTTTTTT. Amino acid sequence: CASSPGWNTGELFF.

The chain is built from TRBV30 and TRBJ2-5; the D gene is possibly TRBD1 (6 bases). The V end lost 0 bases, the J end lost 4 bases, and 6 bases lay between the germline ends. Germline CDR1 and CDR2: GTSNPN and SVGIG (reference sequence). The CDR3 contains 12 residues. For the CDR3, the DNA is TGTGCCTGGAGTGTACAGGGAGAGACCCAGTACTTC. Translating it yields CAWSVQGETQYF.

Many counts were recorded for this clone. The V call is TRBV2, the J call TRBJ2-7; 8 bases match TRBD2. V lost 3 bases, J lost 3 bases, and 7 bases stayed unmatched. Germline CDR1 and CDR2: SNHLY and FYNNEI. The CDR3 totals 15 residues. In DNA form, the CDR3 reads TGTGCCAGCAGTGAGCGGAGCGGGGGCTTCTACGAGCAGTACTTC. It translates to CASSERSGGFYEQYF.

In DNA form, the CDR3 reads TGCGCCAGCAGCTTGGAGCCCAGCCCGCGGGCGTCGCGTAATGAAAAACTGTTTTTT. It encodes CASSLEPSPRASRNEKLFF. This rearrangement joins TRBV5-1 to TRBJ1-4; D is uncertain. From germline, CDR1 is SGHRS and CDR2 YFSETQ. Trimming left V 0 bases short and J 4 bases short, with 22 bases between. The CDR3 contains 19 residues.